A single sample is the source of the 30 T cell receptor beta chains below, sequenced in a study of T-cell memory formation after mild COVID-19. TCRdb re-called the 5' RACE reads through MiXCR, storing one row per CDR3 protein. The sample has under 600,000 distinct CDR3 sequences; roughly 20% are singletons. Sequencing was carried out using PBMCs or a T cell subset sorted from them (not recorded which). The receptors originated from an adult woman who had mild COVID-19 (a few samples of this study predate the infection). Cell type and time point are not known.

Only a few counts were recorded for this clonotype. The chain links TRBV3-1 to TRBJ1-2; no clear D gene. CDR1 and CDR2 from the germline V gene are LGHDT and YNNKEL (reference sequence). V lost 3 bases to trimming and J lost 2 bases, with 10 bases between them. This CDR3 spans 14 amino acids. Written as DNA, the CDR3 is TGTGCCAGCAGCCACGGACGGACGAACTATGGCTACACCTTC. Amino acid sequence: CASSHGRTNYGYTF.

V usage is TRBV7-9 and J usage is TRBJ2-7; TRBD2 is a possible D gene (5 bases). V lost 3 bases, J lost 7 bases, and 19 bases lay in between. Germline lookup yields CDR1 SEHNR and CDR2 FQNEAQ (reference sequence). The CDR3 has 15 residues. CDR3: CASSFLAGPFQEQYF. The DNA for the CDR3 is TGTGCCAGCAGCTTTCTAGCAGGCCCTTTTCAGGAGCAGTACTTC. Filled out from reference TRBV7-9 and TRBJ2-7, the complete variable domain reads DTGVSQNPRHKITKRGQNVTFRCDPISEHNRLYWYRQTLGQGPEFLTYFQNEAQLEKSRLLSDRFSAERPKGSFSTLEIQRTEQGDSAMYLCASSFLAGPFQEQYFGPGTRLTVT.

The chain joins TRBV7-2 to TRBJ2-3, with TRBD2 matching over 8 bases. The CDR3 has 14 amino acids. The junction had 3 bases not matched to a gene; V was cut back by 1 base and J by 6 bases. From germline, CDR1 is SGHTA and CDR2 FQGNSA. The CDR3 region is CASSLDSGSDTQYF. Here the CDR3 DNA reads TGTGCCAGCAGCTTAGACAGCGGGAGCGATACGCAGTATTTT.

The J gene is TRBJ2-3, the V gene TRBV10-3, with D possibly being TRBD2 (6 bases). Germline CDR1 and CDR2: ENHRY and SYGVKD. Trimming took 8 bases from V and 0 from J, leaving 15 bases between them. The CDR3 totals 15 residues. The CDR3 DNA follows: TGTGCCATCGCCCCAAATAGCGGAAGCACAGATACGCAGTATTTT. Its protein is CAIAPNSGSTDTQYF.

This clonotype was counted a few times. V gene TRBV12-3 or TRBV12-4 combines with J gene TRBJ2-1, with 7 bases aligning to TRBD2. Germline trimming cut 8 bases from V and 5 bases from J; bases unmatched to any gene: 9. The CDR3 extends over 14 amino acids. CDR3 DNA sequence: TGTGCCAGCTACACCGGGACTACCAACAATGAGCAGTTCTTC. It encodes CASYTGTTNNEQFF.

This clonotype has more than one count but fewer than ten. The chain uses TRBV27 and TRBJ2-5; TRBD2 matches 11 bases. Per germline, CDR1 MNHEY and CDR2 SMNVEV (reference sequence). V lost 7 bases to trimming and J lost 2 bases; unmatched junction nucleotides: 9. The CDR3 sequence is 16 residues long. For the CDR3, the DNA is TGTGCCAGCAAAACTAGCGGGAGTCGACGGCAAGAGACCCAGTACTTC. This sequence encodes CASKTSGSRRQETQYF.

The sample holds many counts of this clonotype. The gene calls are TRBV24-1 and TRBJ2-3, with 7 bases aligning to TRBD2. With V trimmed by 2 bases and J by 2 bases, 6 bases remained unmatched. This CDR3 comprises 16 residues. Germline V gene lookup returns CDR1 KGHDR and CDR2 SFDVKD. The CDR3 region is CATSDYSAGATDTQYF. The CDR3 DNA sequence: TGTGCCACCAGTGATTATTCGGCGGGAGCCACAGATACGCAGTATTTT.

This clonotype was seen a few times. The chain employs TRBV5-1 and TRBJ2-2; 11 bases align to TRBD1. Per the germline V gene, CDR1 is SGHRS and CDR2 is YFSETQ. The CDR3 extends over 15 amino acids. With 2 bases clipped from V and 6 bases from J, the junction kept 3 bases outside the gene matches. This chain's CDR3 is CASSFRTGGPGELFF. The CDR3 DNA reads TGCGCCAGCAGCTTCCGGACAGGGGGCCCCGGGGAGCTGTTTTTT.

This chain uses TRBV5-5 with TRBJ1-1; D ambiguous. Trimming pared 0 bases from V and 1 base from J, leaving 13 bases between. The CDR3 spans 16 residues. CDR1 SGHKS and CDR2 YYEKEE come from the germline V gene (reference sequence). The CDR3 nucleotides read TGTGCCAGCAGCTTGGCGGGATCCCTCGGGAACACTGAAGCTTTCTTT. Its protein product is CASSLAGSLGNTEAFF.

This clonotype has more than one count but fewer than ten. J is TRBJ1-4 and V is TRBV27, with 9 bases matching TRBD1. CDR1 and CDR2 (germline): MNHEY, SMNVEV (reference sequence). Trimming took 4 bases from V and 6 from J; bases not matched to a gene: 6. The CDR3 is made up of 15 amino acids. CDR3 nucleotide sequence: TGTGCCAGCAGTTCCCCGGGACAGGGAGATGAAAAACTGTTTTTT. Translated, it gives CASSSPGQGDEKLFF.

In this sample, this clonotype turned up many times. The CDR3 here is CASSASLLAGGSYEQYF. DNA for the CDR3: TGTGCCAGCAGCGCTTCCCTCCTAGCGGGAGGGTCCTACGAGCAGTACTTC. V usage is TRBV9 and J usage is TRBJ2-7; TRBD2 matches at 12 bases. This CDR3 comprises 17 residues. Germline V gene sequence: CDR1 SGDLS, CDR2 YYNGEE. V lost 3 bases to trimming and J lost 1 base; unmatched junction nucleotides: 8.

This clonotype has at least ten counts. At one end the junction does not follow the germline gene, possibly because of a read error. The rearrangement uses TRBV7-2 and TRBJ2-1, with TRBD2 identical over 10 bases. This CDR3 has 12 residues. The germline V gene encodes CDR1 SGHTA and CDR2 FQGNSA. CDR3 in amino acids: CASSLSGRERIF. The CDR3 bases are TGTGCCAGCAGCTTAAGCGGGAGGGAAAGAATCTTC. Full variable domain (rest looked up from reference TRBV7-2 and TRBJ2-1): GAGVSQSPSNKVTEKGKDVELRCDPISGHTALYWYRQSLGQGLEFLIYFQGNSAPDKSGLPSDRFSAERTGGSVSTLTIQRTQQEDSAVYLCASSLSGRERIFGPGTRLTVL.

This clonotype was detected a few times. The V and J genes are TRBV11-2 and TRBJ2-1, with D unclear. V was pared by 2 bases and J by 8 bases, with 16 bases between. The V gene's germline CDR1 is SGHAT and CDR2 FQNNGV. The CDR3 has 15 amino acids. CDR3 sequence (DNA): TGTGCCAGCAGCTTACCGGACCCCTGGTCGGATGAGCAGTTCTTC. It is translated as CASSLPDPWSDEQFF.

This sequence joins TRBV18 and TRBJ2-7; the D gene is possibly TRBD2 (6 bases). CDR3 length equals 15 residues. V was shortened by 6 bases and J by 3 bases, with 18 bases between the two germline ends. CDR1 is KGHSH and CDR2 is LQKENI in the germline V gene. Here the CDR3 reads CASSLPGVGLYEQYF. The CDR3 DNA follows: TGTGCCAGCTCCCTGCCGGGGGTCGGGCTCTACGAGCAGTACTTC. The whole variable domain, remainder taken from reference TRBV18 and TRBJ2-7, is NAGVMQNPRHLVRRRGQEARLRCSPMKGHSHVYWYRQLPEEGLKFMVYLQKENIIDESGMPKERFSAEFPKEGPSILRIQQVVRGDSAAYFCASSLPGVGLYEQYFGPGTRLTVT.

The chain is built from TRBV7-2 and TRBJ2-7; D is possibly TRBD2 (5 bases). Germline V lookup: CDR1 SGHTA, CDR2 FQGNSA. Trimming shortened V by 3 bases and J by 7 bases, and 7 bases separated the two germline ends. This CDR3 has 11 amino acids. The CDR3 region is CASSFRDEQYF. The DNA of the CDR3 is TGTGCCAGCAGCTTTCGGGATGAGCAGTACTTC.

This clonotype was picked up a small number of times. The rearrangement uses TRBV7-2 and TRBJ2-4, with TRBD1 matching over 11 bases. This CDR3 is built from 15 residues. Germline V gene data show CDR1 as SGHTA and CDR2 as FQGNSA. The V gene end was trimmed by 5 bases and the J gene end by 9 bases; junction bases not matched to a gene: 9. The CDR3 nucleotides read TGTGCCAGCAGCCCTGGACAGGGGGCAGGAGGCATTCAGTACTTC. It is translated as CASSPGQGAGGIQYF.

This clonotype was detected a few times. The chain combines TRBV5-5 with TRBJ2-2; 10 bases align to TRBD2. The V gene end was trimmed by 4 bases and the J gene end by 7 bases; junction bases not matched to a gene: 7. The CDR3 totals 15 residues. The germline CDR1 and CDR2 sequences are SGHKS and YYEKEE (reference sequence). CDR3 amino acids: CASSGVPSGGGELFF. In DNA form, the CDR3 reads TGTGCCAGCAGCGGGGTGCCTAGCGGGGGCGGGGAGCTGTTTTTT.

Only a few counts were recorded for this clonotype. The chain links TRBV6-2 or TRBV6-3 to TRBJ2-3; D not resolved. CDR3 length equals 20 residues. V was shortened by 1 base and J by 1 base, with 24 bases between the two germline ends. The germline V gene has CDR1 MNHEY and CDR2 SVGEGT. The CDR3: CASSYWRYQSLSVGTDTQYF. For the CDR3, the DNA is TGTGCCAGCAGTTACTGGCGGTACCAGAGCCTAAGTGTGGGCACAGATACGCAGTATTTT.

The rearrangement links TRBV7-2 to TRBJ1-2; no clear D. Germline V gene sequence: CDR1 SGHTA, CDR2 FQGNSA. Trimming pared 0 bases from V and 0 bases from J, leaving 11 bases between. The CDR3 sequence is 16 residues long. The CDR3 nucleotides are TGTGCCAGCAGCTTAGCCCCAAGAGAGACTAACTATGGCTACACCTTC. As protein: CASSLAPRETNYGYTF.

This clonotype was counted at least ten times. The rearrangement uses TRBV7-2 and TRBJ1-1; D is uncertain. CDR1 and CDR2 from the germline V gene are SGHTA and FQGNSA. The CDR3 extends over 11 amino acids. Trimming took off 3 bases at V and 8 bases at J, with 7 bases between the two ends. The CDR3 DNA reads as TGTGCCAGCAGCTTCGCGGTCGAAGCTTTCTTT. This sequence encodes CASSFAVEAFF.

This clonotype has only a few counts. V gene TRBV6-6 combines with J gene TRBJ1-3; TRBD1 matches 10 bases. There are 15 residues in the CDR3. Trimming at V came to 5 bases and at J to 7 bases, leaving 8 bases not matched to a gene. Looked up from germline, CDR1 is MNHNY and CDR2 is SVGAGI (reference sequence). The CDR3 DNA is TGTGCCAGCAGTCTTACTCCGGGACAGGGGAACACCATATATTTT. Protein: CASSLTPGQGNTIYF.

This clonotype has a handful of counts. This CDR3 is CSVRQSSYEQYF. Here the CDR3 DNA reads TGCAGCGTTCGACAGAGCTCCTACGAGCAGTACTTC. The chain recombines TRBV29-1 with TRBJ2-7; possibly TRBD1 for D (5 bases). Germline V gene data show CDR1 as SQVTM and CDR2 as ANQGSEA. This CDR3 contains 12 residues. The V end lost 5 bases, the J end lost 0 bases, and 8 bases lay between the germline ends.

The chain recombines TRBV20-1 with TRBJ2-1; no clear D. V was shortened by 0 bases and J by 4 bases, with 13 bases between the two germline ends. CDR3 length equals 15 residues. Per the germline V gene, CDR1 is DFQATT and CDR2 is SNEGSKA (reference sequence). The CDR3 spells CSAREAGRSYNEQFF. For the CDR3, the DNA is TGCAGTGCTAGAGAAGCCGGACGGTCTTACAATGAGCAGTTCTTC.

This clonotype was recorded a few times. This chain uses TRBV25-1 with TRBJ2-7; TRBD2 might be the D (6 bases). Trimming shortened V by 8 bases and J by 2 bases, and 7 bases separated the two germline ends. The CDR3 has 11 residues. Germline V gene data show CDR1 as MGHDK and CDR2 as SYGVNS. Written as DNA, the CDR3 is TGTGCCAGCGGCGGGGCCTACGAGCAGTACTTC. Residues: CASGGAYEQYF.

This clonotype was seen a few times. The rearrangement joins TRBV7-9 to TRBJ2-7; 9 bases match TRBD2. CDR3 length equals 16 residues. The V gene's germline CDR1 is SEHNR and CDR2 FQNEAQ (reference sequence). The J segment lost 2 bases and the V segment lost 5 bases, leaving 10 bases of the junction unmatched. The CDR3: CASSQNIAGDPYEQYF. CDR3 DNA sequence: TGTGCCAGCAGCCAGAATATAGCGGGAGATCCCTACGAGCAGTACTTC.

The chain recombines TRBV25-1 with TRBJ2-5, with 9 bases that match TRBD1. J was trimmed by 5 bases and V by 7 bases; bases with no gene match: 14. This CDR3 spans 16 amino acids. Germline CDR1 reads MGHDK; CDR2 reads SYGVNS. The CDR3 DNA is TGTGCCAGCATCCGAACAGGGGGCGACCTCCGGGAGACCCAGTACTTC. Translation gives CASIRTGGDLRETQYF. The full variable domain, completed using reference TRBV25-1 and TRBJ2-5, is EADIYQTPRYLVIGTGKKITLECSQTMGHDKMYWYQQDPGMELHLIHYSYGVNSTEKGDLSSESTVSRIRTEHFPLTLESARPSHTSQYLCASIRTGGDLRETQYFGPGTRLLVL.

The chain carries TRBV20-1 and TRBJ1-2; D perhaps matches TRBD1 (5 bases). V lost 5 bases to trimming and J lost 2 bases, with 15 bases between them. In germline, CDR1 is DFQATT, CDR2 SNEGSKA (reference sequence). This CDR3 comprises 14 residues. The CDR3 region is CSAARPGLNYGYTF. The CDR3, as DNA: TGCAGTGCTGCTCGGCCAGGGCTGAACTATGGCTACACCTTC.

The rearrangement uses TRBV9 and TRBJ1-6; no clear D gene. The CDR3 is made up of 15 amino acids. Per the germline V gene, CDR1 is SGDLS and CDR2 is YYNGEE. V dropped 3 bases and J dropped 8 bases, with 15 bases sitting between them. Written as DNA, the CDR3 is TGTGCCAGCAGCGCCGGACCCACGGCTGATTCACCCCTCCACTTT. This sequence encodes CASSAGPTADSPLHF.

The V call is TRBV7-2, the J call TRBJ2-5; 8 positions match TRBD1. Germline CDR1 is SGHTA and CDR2 is FQGNSA. Trimming removed 5 bases from V and 2 bases from J; junction bases left unmatched: 4. This CDR3 has 14 amino acids. DNA for the CDR3: TGTGCCAGCAGCCGACACAGGGGGCAAGAGACCCAGTACTTC. Protein sequence: CASSRHRGQETQYF.

This clonotype has at least ten counts. This sequence joins TRBV12-3 or TRBV12-4 and TRBJ2-3; no reliable D call. Trimming took off 3 bases at V and 2 bases at J, with 6 bases between the two ends. The CDR3 spans 13 residues. The CDR3 nucleotides read TGTGCCAGCAGTTTCCAGCTCACAGATACGCAGTATTTT. Its translation is CASSFQLTDTQYF.